These T cell receptor beta chains were read from a single sample in a study of blood T cell repertoires in COVID-19. The assay was immunoSEQ multiplex PCR, and TCRdb's table has in-frame clones only and misses some. The sample contains about 340,000 clones, roughly 90% of which appear only once. The material sequenced was peripheral blood. The receptors originated from a woman aged 60-75 years with COVID-19, enrolled during active disease. The CDR3 runs from the conserved cysteine through the conserved F or W. Clone size is given for some rows only: seen once, a few or many times, or a class if the clone is expanded.

V gene,J gene,clone size,CDR3 protein
TRBV5-1,TRBJ2-2,.,CASSFTGTGELFF
TRBV28,TRBJ2-2,.,CASSYPGQGNTGELFF
TRBV4-2,TRBJ1-1,.,CASSQELGGAEAFF
TRBV11-2,TRBJ1-1,.,CASSLERGGAFF
TRBV11-2,TRBJ2-7,.,CASSLEWTGVDEQYF
TRBV6-2/TRBV6-3,TRBJ1-6,.,CASSRDQGNSPLHF
TRBV11-2,TRBJ2-2,.,CASTFPDRSLTNTGELFF
TRBV7-3,TRBJ1-5,few,CASSSPGHSNQPQHF
TRBV5-1,TRBJ2-5,.,CASSLGGGGPETQYF
TRBV7-2,TRBJ2-5,.,CASSIWTSGGTQETQYF
TRBV19,TRBJ1-4,.,CASRGQGVEKLFF
TRBV27,TRBJ1-1,.,CAVGRGGRTEAFF
TRBV6-5,TRBJ1-1,.,CASSYGTGEIDTEAFF
TRBV7-8,TRBJ1-2,.,CASSLMIFGSSWARRHEYGYTF
TRBV6-1,TRBJ1-5,once,CASSELGQPLTYSNQPQHF
TRBV5-1,TRBJ2-5,.,CASSLGTSGQETQYF
TRBV19,TRBJ2-5,.,CASSILAGPQETQYF
TRBV9,TRBJ2-2,.,CASSLTLLAGGIPGELFF
TRBV7-2,TRBJ2-1,.,CASSPRRGSYNEQFF
TRBV7-9,TRBJ2-5,.,CASSRQPQETQYF
TRBV18,TRBJ1-1,.,CASSPQGATEAFF
TRBV7-8,TRBJ1-3,.,CASSLPGDSGNTIYF
TRBV7-8,TRBJ2-1,.,CASSPGTGVYNEQFF
TRBV12-3/TRBV12-4,TRBJ1-2,once,CASWGQSYGYTF
TRBV12-5,TRBJ1-2,.,CASGFGREEREGYGYTF
TRBV6-6,TRBJ2-1,.,CASRPTSSNEQFF
TRBV18,TRBJ1-2,.,CASSANSDGYTF
TRBV4-2,TRBJ1-2,.,CASSQTPETGLNGYTF
TRBV19,TRBJ2-1,.,CASSISHRDNEQFF
TRBV11-2,TRBJ2-4,.,CASSLVEAWGNIQYF